Included here is one TCR beta chain sequence, with context. This sample stems from a study of blood T cell repertoires in COVID-19. Clones were sequenced by immunoSEQ multiplex PCR, and TCRdb holds only the in-frame ones, with some missing. The sample includes approximately 110,000 clones, just over 70% seen only once; the top ten take more than 0.65%. V lost 2 bases, J lost 9 bases, and 16 bases lay in between. The CDR3 is 14 amino acids. Per the germline V gene, CDR1 is MNHNY and CDR2 is SVGAGI (reference sequence). The chain uses TRBV6-6 and TRBJ2-5; unclear D gene. The sequence was collected from a human donor with acute or convalescent COVID-19. The donor label of this sample is uncertain. Sample: peripheral blood. The CDR3 nucleotides read TGTGCCAGCAGTTACGTGCCAGAGCATGCGGCCCAGTACTTC. This codes for CASSYVPEHAAQYF.